A selection of T cell receptor beta chains follows, all from one sample in a study of siplizumab effects on memory and regulatory T cells. Sequenced by immunoSEQ multiplex PCR; TCRdb stores in-frame clones only, minus some. The sample lists about 110,000 clones, around 92% seen once, with approximately 0.73% in the top ten. The specimen was Tregs sorted from blood. The receptors originated from a human donor in good health. Each CDR3 is given with its conserved first and last residue. Fields, in order: J gene, clone size, D gene, V gene, CDR3 protein, CDR3 DNA. D genes are given only for firm matches. Size is omitted from some rows. Given values are once, few, many or a class for expanded clones.

>TRBJ2-1|-|-|TRBV5-1
CASSGVDRPDEQFF
TGCGCCAGCAGCGGGGTGGACAGACCCGACGAGCAGTTCTTC
>TRBJ1-2|-|-|TRBV7-9
CASSLRQQAYTF
TGTGCCAGCAGCCTCCGACAACAAGCCTACACCTTC
>TRBJ1-2|-|TRBD1|TRBV6-6
CASSVRGDYGYTF
TGTGCCAGCAGCGTCAGGGGGGACTATGGCTACACCTTC
>TRBJ2-6|-|-|TRBV30
CAWSWRSGANVLTF
TGTGCCTGGAGTTGGAGGAGTGGGGCCAACGTCCTGACTTTC
>TRBJ2-5|-|TRBD2|TRBV9
CASSVGASGSGETQYF
TGTGCCAGCAGCGTTGGGGCCAGCGGGAGTGGAGAGACCCAGTACTTC
>TRBJ1-2|-|-|TRBV5-1
CASRLSGTNYGYTF
TGCGCCAGCAGGCTATCCGGGACAAATTATGGCTACACCTTC
>TRBJ2-2|few|-|TRBV29-1
CSVDARNTGELFF
TGCAGCGTTGACGCGAGGAACACCGGGGAGCTGTTTTTT
>TRBJ2-7|-|-|TRBV6-5
CASRGAGSSYEQYF
TGTGCCAGCCGAGGGGCAGGGTCCTCCTACGAGCAGTACTTC
>TRBJ2-7|-|TRBD1|TRBV11-3
CASSPRQGAYEQYF
TGTGCCAGCAGCCCTAGACAGGGCGCGTACGAGCAGTACTTC
>TRBJ1-6|-|-|TRBV11-1
CASTKEGYNSPLHF
TGTGCCAGCACCAAAGAGGGGTATAATTCACCCCTCCACTTT
>TRBJ1-5|-|TRBD1|TRBV7-6
CASSLTGDNQPQHF
TGTGCCAGCAGCTTAACAGGGGACAATCAGCCCCAGCATTTT
>TRBJ1-2|-|-|TRBV7-8
CASSLLSGGYTF
TGTGCCAGCAGCTTACTGAGTGGCGGCTACACCTTC
>TRBJ2-5|-|-|TRBV10-2
CASSQREFTVLQETQYF
TGCGCCAGCAGTCAGAGGGAGTTTACAGTTTTACAAGAGACCCAGTACTTC
>TRBJ1-1|-|-|TRBV2
CASSELTAIQNTEAFF
TGTGCCAGCAGTGAACTTACAGCTATCCAGAACACTGAAGCTTTCTTT
>TRBJ2-7|-|TRBD1|TRBV10-3
CAIRSGQGRYEQYF
TGTGCCATCAGGTCGGGACAGGGCAGATACGAGCAGTACTTC
>TRBJ2-5|-|-|TRBV7-9
CASSLALSQKETQYF
TGTGCCAGCAGCTTAGCTTTATCGCAGAAAGAGACCCAGTACTTC
>TRBJ1-5|-|-|TRBV27
CASSLWGDQPQHF
TGTGCCAGCAGTTTATGGGGGGATCAGCCCCAGCATTTT
>TRBJ2-1|-|TRBD2|TRBV10-3
CAISDGTSGGLGQFF
TGTGCCATCAGTGATGGGACTAGCGGGGGCCTAGGGCAGTTCTTC
>TRBJ2-5|-|-|TRBV29-1
CSVDVIRDSETQYF
TGCAGCGTTGACGTGATCCGAGATTCCGAGACCCAGTACTTC
>TRBJ1-4|-|TRBD1|TRBV4-2
CASSDLTGTDNEKLFF
TGTGCCAGCAGCGATCTAACCGGGACAGATAATGAAAAACTGTTTTTT
>TRBJ2-5|once|TRBD2|TRBV7-2
CASSYSGTREETQYF
TGTGCCAGCAGCTATTCCGGGACTAGAGAGGAGACCCAGTACTTC
>TRBJ2-1|-|-|TRBV9
CASSGPLRSYNEQFF
TGTGCCAGCAGTGGTCCCCTCCGGTCCTACAATGAGCAGTTCTTC
>TRBJ1-2|-|TRBD1|TRBV6-5
CASSYATTGGYGYTF
TGTGCCAGCAGTTACGCTACGACAGGGGGCTATGGCTACACCTTC
>TRBJ2-7|-|TRBD1|TRBV2
CASRDRDGAYEQYF
TGTGCCAGCAGGGACAGGGACGGGGCCTACGAGCAGTACTTC
>TRBJ1-1|-|-|TRBV10-3
CAIQDGMNTEAFF
TGTGCCATTCAGGACGGGATGAACACTGAAGCTTTCTTT
>TRBJ2-3|-|TRBD2|TRBV7-9
CASSLPSGTTDTQYF
TGTGCCAGCAGCTTACCTAGCGGTACTACAGATACGCAGTATTTT
>TRBJ1-2|-|-|TRBV27
CASSFIGVVGLVSYTF
TGTGCCAGCAGTTTTATCGGGGTAGTAGGCCTGGTAAGCTACACCTTC
>TRBJ2-5|-|-|TRBV5-1
CASSLEDWNRPPETQYF
TGCGCCAGCAGCTTGGAGGACTGGAACCGGCCCCCTGAGACCCAGTACTTC
>TRBJ2-1|-|-|TRBV10-3
CAISESGYNEQFF
TGTGCCATCAGTGAGTCGGGGTACAATGAGCAGTTCTTC
>TRBJ2-3|-|TRBD2|TRBV5-4
CASSQTSGRVTDTQYF
TGTGCCAGCAGCCAGACTAGCGGGAGGGTCACAGATACGCAGTATTTT
>TRBJ1-1|-|-|TRBV6-1
CASSEPGMNTEAFF
TGTGCCAGCAGTGAACCGGGAATGAACACTGAAGCTTTCTTT
>TRBJ1-1|-|TRBD1|TRBV7-9
CASSPSRDRGSLGPEAFF
TGTGCCAGCAGTCCATCGCGGGACAGGGGATCGCTAGGGCCTGAAGCTTTCTTT
>TRBJ2-7|-|-|TRBV9
CASSPQGYEQYF
TGTGCCAGCAGCCCGCAGGGCTACGAGCAGTACTTC
>TRBJ2-5|-|-|TRBV6-6
CASSYLETQYF
TGTGCCAGCAGTTACCTAGAGACCCAGTACTTC
>TRBJ1-2|-|-|TRBV2
CASNRQTNYGYTF
TGTGCCAGCAACCGACAGACAAACTATGGCTACACCTTC
>TRBJ2-7|-|-|TRBV30
CAWIGQSEQYF
TGTGCCTGGATTGGACAGTCCGAGCAGTACTTC
>TRBJ2-1|once|TRBD2|TRBV10-3
CAISDRGGRDEQFF
TGTGCCATCAGTGACCGGGGGGGCCGGGATGAGCAGTTCTTC
>TRBJ2-5|once|TRBD2|TRBV29-1
CSAEDFGLAGGTQYF
TGCAGCGCTGAGGATTTCGGACTAGCGGGGGGGACCCAGTACTTC
>TRBJ1-2|-|-|TRBV6-1
CASSSDYGYTF
TGTGCCAGCAGTTCCGACTATGGCTACACCTTC
>TRBJ1-2|-|-|TRBV29-1
CSVGGSGYGYTF
TGCAGCGTGGGGGGTTCTGGCTATGGCTACACCTTC
>TRBJ2-2|-|-|TRBV27
CASSHGVSTGELFF
TGTGCCAGCAGTCATGGCGTATCCACCGGGGAGCTGTTTTTT
>TRBJ2-7|-|TRBD1|TRBV2
CASSTRDRTYEQYF
TGTGCCAGCAGTACAAGGGACAGGACCTACGAGCAGTACTTC
>TRBJ1-2|-|-|TRBV7-9
CASSLPTVDYGYTF
TGTGCCAGCAGCCTACCTACTGTGGACTATGGCTACACCTTC
>TRBJ2-7|-|-|TRBV2
CASRVDRHASYEQYF
TGTGCCAGCAGAGTAGACAGGCATGCCTCCTACGAGCAGTACTTC
>TRBJ2-5|-|TRBD2|TRBV11-2
CASSPGLAGVETQYF
TGTGCCAGCAGCCCAGGACTAGCGGGGGTAGAGACCCAGTACTTC
>TRBJ1-1|-|-|TRBV5-1
CASSSYDPSNTEAFF
TGCGCCAGCAGCTCCTACGACCCATCGAACACTGAAGCTTTCTTT
>TRBJ1-6|-|-|TRBV6-7
CASSHEDSSSYNSPLHF
TGTGCCAGCAGCCACGAAGACAGTAGCTCCTATAATTCACCCCTCCACTTT
>TRBJ2-2|-|-|TRBV6-5
CASRLQGTGELFF
TGTGCCAGCAGGCTACAGGGAACCGGGGAGCTGTTTTTT
>TRBJ2-1|-|-|TRBV9
CASSVGWDEQFF
TGTGCCAGCAGCGTAGGGTGGGATGAGCAGTTCTTC
>TRBJ2-1|-|TRBD2|TRBV12-5
CASGRELAGGPNEQFF
TGTGCTAGTGGTCGCGAACTAGCGGGAGGGCCGAATGAGCAGTTCTTC
>TRBJ1-4|-|TRBD1|TRBV19
CASSIESRGGEKLFF
TGTGCCAGTAGTATAGAATCCAGGGGGGGTGAAAAACTGTTTTTT
>TRBJ2-7|-|-|TRBV7-2
CASSLSGYEQYF
TGTGCCAGCAGCCTGAGCGGCTACGAGCAGTACTTC
>TRBJ2-7|-|-|TRBV5-1
CASSLLPSSYYEQYF
TGCGCCAGCAGCTTGTTGCCTAGCAGTTATTACGAGCAGTACTTC
>TRBJ2-3|-|-|TRBV20-1
CSAHNRDTQYF
TGCAGTGCTCACAACAGGGATACGCAGTATTTT